The clone carrying this T cell receptor beta chain was seen a handful of times. Its specificity is not known. Germline CDR1 reads ENHRY; CDR2 reads SYGVKD. V lost 7 bases and J lost 5; bases outside the gene matches: 7. This CDR3 has 15 residues. This entry is derived from a study of CD8 T cells in ankylosing spondylitis. For TCR beta, libraries came from quantitative 5'-RACE with molecular barcodes. TCRdb reprocessed the 5' RACE reads with MiXCR, giving one entry per CDR3 protein. The table shows about 360,000 distinct CDR3 sequences, with more than 20% occurring only once. Study conclusions and caveats: Significant enrichment of disease-linked clones was reportedly seen in matched ankylosing spondylitis synovial fluid.

What was sequenced was blood, either unsorted or a sorted T cell fraction (not recorded which). The sequence was obtained from a male donor with ankylosing spondylitis or in good health (not recorded which). This sequence joins TRBV10-3 and TRBJ2-2, with TRBD1 matching 10 bases. The CDR3 coding sequence is TGTGCCATCAACGACAGGGGGCAGGGGACCGGGGAGCTGTTTTTT. Its protein is CAINDRGQGTGELFF.